The 7 T cell receptor beta chains below come from one sample, sequenced in a study of T cell repertoires in cytomegalovirus infection. TCRdb redid the calling of the reads with MiXCR, one entry per CDR3 protein. This sample yields hundreds of thousands of distinct CDR3 sequences, of which around 11% are seen a single time; roughly a tenth belongs to the top ten. Sequences were obtained from PBMCs. The receptor source for this set is a human donor in good health (CMV status not recorded). Some clones in this sample may be carry-over from other donors' samples.

V usage is TRBV5-4 and J usage is TRBJ2-4, with TRBD2 identical over 8 bases. Germline loops: CDR1 SGHNT, CDR2 YYREEE (reference sequence). Trimming took 0 bases from V and 8 from J; bases not matched to a gene: 10. CDR3 length: 16 amino acids. This chain's CDR3 is CASSLGGGGRGDIQYF. Written as DNA, the CDR3 is TGTGCCAGCAGCTTGGGGGGCGGGGGGCGGGGAGACATTCAGTACTTC.

This clonotype was counted many times. The chain employs TRBV25-1 and TRBJ1-1; D remains unclear. This CDR3 region has 14 residues. V lost 3 bases to trimming and J lost 0 bases, with 8 bases between them. Per the germline V gene, CDR1 is MGHDK and CDR2 is SYGVNS. CDR3 sequence reads: CASSDINLNTEAFF. The DNA of the CDR3 is TGTGCCAGCAGTGACATAAACTTGAACACTGAAGCTTTCTTT.

This clonotype turned up a few times. The chain uses TRBV7-9 and TRBJ1-3; 9 bases match TRBD1. Germline V gene data show CDR1 as SEHNR and CDR2 as FQNEAQ (reference sequence). The CDR3 spans 17 residues. The V and J ends lost 5 bases and 0 bases, in that order; junction bases with no gene match: 8. The chain's CDR3 is CASSHRDRVSSGNTIYF. The CDR3 coding sequence is TGTGCCAGCAGCCACCGGGACAGGGTCTCCTCTGGAAACACCATATATTTT.

This clonotype has just a few counts. The V and J genes are TRBV6-2 or TRBV6-3 and TRBJ2-3, with D hard to call. Germline V gene lookup returns CDR1 MNHEY and CDR2 SVGEGT. The CDR3 covers 13 residues. V gave up 8 bases and J gave up 4 bases, with 13 bases separating them. CDR3 DNA sequence: TGTGCCAGCCAAAAGCCGGCAGCAGATACGCAGTATTTT. The encoded protein is CASQKPAADTQYF.

This clonotype came up a few times. The chain uses TRBV6-1 and TRBJ1-2; no reliable D call. The V gene's germline CDR1 is MNHNS and CDR2 SASEGT. The CDR3 runs to 13 residues. V was clipped by 6 bases and J by 4 bases, with 12 bases between them. Written as DNA, the CDR3 is TGTGCCAGCAGGCCCCAGGCTTCCTATGGCTACACCTTC. Residues: CASRPQASYGYTF.

This clonotype has only a few counts. V is TRBV3-1 and J is TRBJ2-6, with 7 bases matching TRBD2. The germline V gene encodes CDR1 LGHDT and CDR2 YNNKEL (reference sequence). The CDR3 contains 18 residues. The trim removed 11 bases at V and 4 bases at J, leaving 20 bases unmatched. DNA for the CDR3: TGTGCCGCAGGTGGGAGCGGGGCCCCTCTCCGCGGGGCCAACGTCCTGACTTTC. Translation: CAAGGSGAPLRGANVLTF.

This clonotype was detected ten times or more. V is TRBV25-1 and J is TRBJ1-1, with D perhaps TRBD1 (6 bases). The CDR3 has 14 amino acids. The germline gives CDR1 MGHDK, CDR2 SYGVNS. V lost 5 bases and J 6 bases, leaving 16 bases between the germline ends. DNA for the CDR3: TGTGCCAGCAGTCTCTCGAGGGGGTACGCTGAAGCTTTCTTT. Protein sequence: CASSLSRGYAEAFF.